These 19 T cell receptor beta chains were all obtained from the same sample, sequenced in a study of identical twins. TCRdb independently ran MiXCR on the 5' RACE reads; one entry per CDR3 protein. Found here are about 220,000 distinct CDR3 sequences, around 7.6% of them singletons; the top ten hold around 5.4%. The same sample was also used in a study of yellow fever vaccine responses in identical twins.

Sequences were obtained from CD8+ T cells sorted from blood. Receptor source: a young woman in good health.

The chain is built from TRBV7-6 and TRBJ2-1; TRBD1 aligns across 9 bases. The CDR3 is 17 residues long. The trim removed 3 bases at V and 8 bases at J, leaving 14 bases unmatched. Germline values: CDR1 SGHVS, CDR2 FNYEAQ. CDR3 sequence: CASSLERTGGADYEQFF. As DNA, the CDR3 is TGTGCCAGCAGCTTGGAACGAACAGGGGGCGCAGATTATGAGCAGTTCTTC.

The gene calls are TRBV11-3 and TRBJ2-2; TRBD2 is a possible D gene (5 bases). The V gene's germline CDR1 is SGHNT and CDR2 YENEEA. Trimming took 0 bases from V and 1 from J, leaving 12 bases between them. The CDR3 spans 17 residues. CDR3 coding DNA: TGTGCCAGCAGCTTAGAAGAAGCGGCAAAGAACACCGGGGAGCTGTTTTTT. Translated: CASSLEEAAKNTGELFF.

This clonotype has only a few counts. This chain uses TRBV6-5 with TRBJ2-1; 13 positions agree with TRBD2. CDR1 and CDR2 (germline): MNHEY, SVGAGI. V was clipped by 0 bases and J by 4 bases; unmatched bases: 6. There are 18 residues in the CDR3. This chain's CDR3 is CASSYSRLAGGLYNEQFF. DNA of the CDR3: TGTGCCAGCAGTTACTCTAGACTAGCGGGGGGACTATACAATGAGCAGTTCTTC.

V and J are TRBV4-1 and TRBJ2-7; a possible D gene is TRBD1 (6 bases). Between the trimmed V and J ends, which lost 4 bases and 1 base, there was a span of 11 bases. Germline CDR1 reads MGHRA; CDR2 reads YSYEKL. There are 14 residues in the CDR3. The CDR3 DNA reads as TGCGCCAGCAGCCGGAAGAGGGGGTCCTACGAGCAGTACGTC. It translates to CASSRKRGSYEQYV.

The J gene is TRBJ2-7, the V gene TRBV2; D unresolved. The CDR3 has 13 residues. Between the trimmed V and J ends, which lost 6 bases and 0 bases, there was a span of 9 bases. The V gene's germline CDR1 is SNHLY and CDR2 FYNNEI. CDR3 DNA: TGTGCCAGCAGCCGACGTGACTCCTACGAGCAGTACTTC. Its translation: CASSRRDSYEQYF.

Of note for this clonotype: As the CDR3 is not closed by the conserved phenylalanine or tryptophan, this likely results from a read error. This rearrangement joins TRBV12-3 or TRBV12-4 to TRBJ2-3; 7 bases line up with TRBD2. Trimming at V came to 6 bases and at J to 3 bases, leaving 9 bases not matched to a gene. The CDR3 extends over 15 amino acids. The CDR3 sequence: CASRGGESITDTQYS. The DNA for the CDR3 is TGTGCCAGCAGGGGGGGGGAGTCTATTACAGATACGCAGTATTCT.

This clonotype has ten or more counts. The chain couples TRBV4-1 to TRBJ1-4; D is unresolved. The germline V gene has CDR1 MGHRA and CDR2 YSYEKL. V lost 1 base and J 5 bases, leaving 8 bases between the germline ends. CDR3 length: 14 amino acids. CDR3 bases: TGCGCCAGCAGCCAAGGGCAGAGCAATGAAAAACTGTTTTTT. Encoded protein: CASSQGQSNEKLFF.

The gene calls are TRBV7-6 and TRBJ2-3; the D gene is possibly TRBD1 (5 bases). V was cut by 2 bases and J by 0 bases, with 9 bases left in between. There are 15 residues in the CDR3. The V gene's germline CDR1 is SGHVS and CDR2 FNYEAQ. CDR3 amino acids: CASSLWTSSTDTQYF. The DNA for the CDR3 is TGTGCCAGCAGCTTATGGACAAGTAGCACAGATACGCAGTATTTT.

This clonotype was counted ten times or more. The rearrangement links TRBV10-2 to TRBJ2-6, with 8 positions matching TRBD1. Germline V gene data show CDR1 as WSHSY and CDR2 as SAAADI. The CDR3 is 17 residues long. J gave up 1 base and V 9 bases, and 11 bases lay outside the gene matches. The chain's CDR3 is CASPLGTGGSGANVLTF. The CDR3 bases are TGCGCCAGTCCCCTCGGGACAGGTGGTTCTGGGGCCAACGTCCTGACTTTC.

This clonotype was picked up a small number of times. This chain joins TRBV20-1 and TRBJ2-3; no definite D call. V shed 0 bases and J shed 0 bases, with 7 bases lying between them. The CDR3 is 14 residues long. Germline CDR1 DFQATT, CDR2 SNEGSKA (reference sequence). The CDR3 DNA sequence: TGCAGTGCTAGAGATTGGTATAGCACAGATACGCAGTATTTT. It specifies CSARDWYSTDTQYF.

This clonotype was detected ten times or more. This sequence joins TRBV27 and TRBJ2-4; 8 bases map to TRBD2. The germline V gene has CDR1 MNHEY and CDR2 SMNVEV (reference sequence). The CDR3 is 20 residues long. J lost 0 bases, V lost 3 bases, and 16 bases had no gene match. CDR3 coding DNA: TGTGCCAGCAGTTTTCGGTGGGGACTAGTGGGGGCAGGAGCCAAAAACATTCAGTACTTC. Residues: CASSFRWGLVGAGAKNIQYF.

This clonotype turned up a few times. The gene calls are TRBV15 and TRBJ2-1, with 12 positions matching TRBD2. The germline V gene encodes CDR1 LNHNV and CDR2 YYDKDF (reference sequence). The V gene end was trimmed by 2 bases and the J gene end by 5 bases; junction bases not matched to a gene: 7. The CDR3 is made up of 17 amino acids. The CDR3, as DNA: TGTGCCACCAGCAGACTTCTAGCGGGAGGGCCTCACAATGAGCAGTTCTTC. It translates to CATSRLLAGGPHNEQFF. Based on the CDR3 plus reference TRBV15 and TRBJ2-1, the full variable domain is DAMVIQNPRYQVTQFGKPVTLSCSQTLNHNVMYWYQQKSSQAPKLLFHYYDKDFNNEADTPDNFQSRRPNTSFCFLDIRSPGLGDTAMYLCATSRLLAGGPHNEQFFGPGTRLTVL.

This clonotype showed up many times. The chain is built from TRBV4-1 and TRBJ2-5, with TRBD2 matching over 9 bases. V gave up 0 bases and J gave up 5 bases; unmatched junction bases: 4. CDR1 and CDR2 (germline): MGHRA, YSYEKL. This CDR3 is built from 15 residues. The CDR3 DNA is TGCGCCAGCAGCCAAGATCAGCGGGGGGAGGAGACCCAGTACTTC. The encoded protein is CASSQDQRGEETQYF.

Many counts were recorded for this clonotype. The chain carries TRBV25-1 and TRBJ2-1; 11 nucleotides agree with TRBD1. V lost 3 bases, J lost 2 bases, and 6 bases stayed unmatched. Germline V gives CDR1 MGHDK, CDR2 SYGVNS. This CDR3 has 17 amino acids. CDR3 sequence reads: CASSDPADRGPYNEQFF. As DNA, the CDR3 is TGTGCCAGCAGTGACCCCGCGGACAGGGGGCCCTACAATGAGCAGTTCTTC. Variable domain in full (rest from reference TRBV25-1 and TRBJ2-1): EADIYQTPRYLVIGTGKKITLECSQTMGHDKMYWYQQDPGMELHLIHYSYGVNSTEKGDLSSESTVSRIRTEHFPLTLESARPSHTSQYLCASSDPADRGPYNEQFFGPGTRLTVL.

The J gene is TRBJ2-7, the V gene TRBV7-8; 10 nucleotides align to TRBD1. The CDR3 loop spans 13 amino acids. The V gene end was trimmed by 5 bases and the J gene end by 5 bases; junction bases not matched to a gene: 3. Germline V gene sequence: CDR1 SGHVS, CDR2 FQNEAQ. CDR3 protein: CASSLGTGDEQYV. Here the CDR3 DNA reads TGTGCCAGCAGCCTAGGGACAGGGGACGAGCAGTACGTC.

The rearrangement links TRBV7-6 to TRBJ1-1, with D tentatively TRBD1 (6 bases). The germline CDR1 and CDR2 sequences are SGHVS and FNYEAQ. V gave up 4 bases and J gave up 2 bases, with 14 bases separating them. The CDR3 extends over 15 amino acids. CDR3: CASSSSTGLNTEAFF. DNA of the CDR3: TGTGCCAGCAGCTCTTCGACAGGACTTAACACTGAAGCTTTCTTT. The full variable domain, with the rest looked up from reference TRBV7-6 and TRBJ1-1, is GAGVSQSPRYKVTKRGQDVALRCDPISGHVSLYWYRQALGQGPEFLTYFNYEAQQDKSGLPNDRFSAERPEGSISTLTIQRTEQRDSAMYRCASSSSTGLNTEAFFGQGTRLTVV.

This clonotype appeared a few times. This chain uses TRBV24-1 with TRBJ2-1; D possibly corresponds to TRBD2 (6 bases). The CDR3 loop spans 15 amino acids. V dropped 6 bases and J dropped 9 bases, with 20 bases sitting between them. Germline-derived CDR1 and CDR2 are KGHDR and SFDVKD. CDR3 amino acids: CATSWGTPPEGEQFF. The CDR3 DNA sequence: TGTGCCACCAGTTGGGGGACTCCCCCAGAGGGTGAGCAGTTCTTC.

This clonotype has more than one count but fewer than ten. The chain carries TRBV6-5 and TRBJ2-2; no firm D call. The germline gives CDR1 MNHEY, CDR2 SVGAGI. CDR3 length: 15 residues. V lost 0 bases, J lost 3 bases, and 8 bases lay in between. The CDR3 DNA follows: TGTGCCAGCAGTTACTCGAGCCCGGACACCGGGGAGCTGTTTTTT. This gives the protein CASSYSSPDTGELFF.

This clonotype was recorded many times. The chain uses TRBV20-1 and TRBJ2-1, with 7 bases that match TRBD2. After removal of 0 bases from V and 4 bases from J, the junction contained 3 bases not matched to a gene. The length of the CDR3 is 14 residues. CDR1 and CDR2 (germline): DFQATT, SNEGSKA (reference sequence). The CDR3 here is CSAREGGDYNEQFF. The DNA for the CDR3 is TGCAGTGCTAGAGAGGGGGGGGATTACAATGAGCAGTTCTTC.